This TCR beta chain is from a study of cytomegalovirus exposure and HLA in healthy donors. General study results and limits: The authors enumerated over 150 TCR beta chains as linked to cytomegalovirus. In an earlier analysis, in 540 or so donors, most V segments appeared productive either ~90% or ~30% of the time.

A few counts support this clone. Its target is not known. The PCR used 60 Vbeta and 13 Jbeta primers. Profiled with immunoSEQ multiplex PCR; TCRdb holds only in-frame clones, not every one. The table lists about 170,000 clones, approximately 84% of them singletons, with roughly 4.5% in the top ten. Germline V CDR1 and CDR2: SEHNR, FQNEAQ (reference sequence). CDR3 size: 14 residues. V gave up 5 bases and J gave up 7 bases, with 15 bases separating them. Sequencing input: PBMCs. V and J are TRBV7-9 and TRBJ2-1; D is perhaps TRBD2 (6 bases). The TCR was taken from a woman in her forties or fifties in good health and CMV-seropositive. The CDR3: CASSPARDLNEQFF. CDR3 bases: TGTGCCAGCAGCCCTGCGCGGGATTTGAATGAGCAGTTCTTC. Drawing the rest from reference TRBV7-9 and TRBJ2-1, the complete variable domain is DTGVSQNPRHKITKRGQNVTFRCDPISEHNRLYWYRQTLGQGPEFLTYFQNEAQLEKSRLLSDRFSAERPKGSFSTLEIQRTEQGDSAMYLCASSPARDLNEQFFGPGTRLTVL.